A single count supports the clone carrying this T cell receptor (beta chain). Its specificity is unknown. Some clones are missing from TCRdb's copy, which holds only in-frame ones; the method was immunoSEQ multiplex PCR. The sample shows 150,000 to 200,000 clones, approximately 88% of them seen only once. The data were taken from a study of T cell responses to AZD1222 COVID-19 vaccine. Study conclusions and caveats: Spike-specific TCR breadth and depth rose after two AZD1222 doses. There were vaccine-associated CD4 TCRs across spike, dominant at 160-218 and 743-854.

Germline CDR1 is MGHRA and CDR2 is YSYEKL. Trimming removed 2 bases at V and 6 bases at J, with 11 bases between. CDR3 length: 14 amino acids. Sequenced here: peripheral blood, sampled on day 0 of AZD1222 vaccination. The J gene is TRBJ2-1, the V gene TRBV4-1, with no clear D. This TCR was recovered from an adult in good health. Here the CDR3 reads CASSQLDFSNEQFF. The DNA for the CDR3 is TGCGCCAGCAGCCAATTAGACTTTTCCAATGAGCAGTTCTTC.